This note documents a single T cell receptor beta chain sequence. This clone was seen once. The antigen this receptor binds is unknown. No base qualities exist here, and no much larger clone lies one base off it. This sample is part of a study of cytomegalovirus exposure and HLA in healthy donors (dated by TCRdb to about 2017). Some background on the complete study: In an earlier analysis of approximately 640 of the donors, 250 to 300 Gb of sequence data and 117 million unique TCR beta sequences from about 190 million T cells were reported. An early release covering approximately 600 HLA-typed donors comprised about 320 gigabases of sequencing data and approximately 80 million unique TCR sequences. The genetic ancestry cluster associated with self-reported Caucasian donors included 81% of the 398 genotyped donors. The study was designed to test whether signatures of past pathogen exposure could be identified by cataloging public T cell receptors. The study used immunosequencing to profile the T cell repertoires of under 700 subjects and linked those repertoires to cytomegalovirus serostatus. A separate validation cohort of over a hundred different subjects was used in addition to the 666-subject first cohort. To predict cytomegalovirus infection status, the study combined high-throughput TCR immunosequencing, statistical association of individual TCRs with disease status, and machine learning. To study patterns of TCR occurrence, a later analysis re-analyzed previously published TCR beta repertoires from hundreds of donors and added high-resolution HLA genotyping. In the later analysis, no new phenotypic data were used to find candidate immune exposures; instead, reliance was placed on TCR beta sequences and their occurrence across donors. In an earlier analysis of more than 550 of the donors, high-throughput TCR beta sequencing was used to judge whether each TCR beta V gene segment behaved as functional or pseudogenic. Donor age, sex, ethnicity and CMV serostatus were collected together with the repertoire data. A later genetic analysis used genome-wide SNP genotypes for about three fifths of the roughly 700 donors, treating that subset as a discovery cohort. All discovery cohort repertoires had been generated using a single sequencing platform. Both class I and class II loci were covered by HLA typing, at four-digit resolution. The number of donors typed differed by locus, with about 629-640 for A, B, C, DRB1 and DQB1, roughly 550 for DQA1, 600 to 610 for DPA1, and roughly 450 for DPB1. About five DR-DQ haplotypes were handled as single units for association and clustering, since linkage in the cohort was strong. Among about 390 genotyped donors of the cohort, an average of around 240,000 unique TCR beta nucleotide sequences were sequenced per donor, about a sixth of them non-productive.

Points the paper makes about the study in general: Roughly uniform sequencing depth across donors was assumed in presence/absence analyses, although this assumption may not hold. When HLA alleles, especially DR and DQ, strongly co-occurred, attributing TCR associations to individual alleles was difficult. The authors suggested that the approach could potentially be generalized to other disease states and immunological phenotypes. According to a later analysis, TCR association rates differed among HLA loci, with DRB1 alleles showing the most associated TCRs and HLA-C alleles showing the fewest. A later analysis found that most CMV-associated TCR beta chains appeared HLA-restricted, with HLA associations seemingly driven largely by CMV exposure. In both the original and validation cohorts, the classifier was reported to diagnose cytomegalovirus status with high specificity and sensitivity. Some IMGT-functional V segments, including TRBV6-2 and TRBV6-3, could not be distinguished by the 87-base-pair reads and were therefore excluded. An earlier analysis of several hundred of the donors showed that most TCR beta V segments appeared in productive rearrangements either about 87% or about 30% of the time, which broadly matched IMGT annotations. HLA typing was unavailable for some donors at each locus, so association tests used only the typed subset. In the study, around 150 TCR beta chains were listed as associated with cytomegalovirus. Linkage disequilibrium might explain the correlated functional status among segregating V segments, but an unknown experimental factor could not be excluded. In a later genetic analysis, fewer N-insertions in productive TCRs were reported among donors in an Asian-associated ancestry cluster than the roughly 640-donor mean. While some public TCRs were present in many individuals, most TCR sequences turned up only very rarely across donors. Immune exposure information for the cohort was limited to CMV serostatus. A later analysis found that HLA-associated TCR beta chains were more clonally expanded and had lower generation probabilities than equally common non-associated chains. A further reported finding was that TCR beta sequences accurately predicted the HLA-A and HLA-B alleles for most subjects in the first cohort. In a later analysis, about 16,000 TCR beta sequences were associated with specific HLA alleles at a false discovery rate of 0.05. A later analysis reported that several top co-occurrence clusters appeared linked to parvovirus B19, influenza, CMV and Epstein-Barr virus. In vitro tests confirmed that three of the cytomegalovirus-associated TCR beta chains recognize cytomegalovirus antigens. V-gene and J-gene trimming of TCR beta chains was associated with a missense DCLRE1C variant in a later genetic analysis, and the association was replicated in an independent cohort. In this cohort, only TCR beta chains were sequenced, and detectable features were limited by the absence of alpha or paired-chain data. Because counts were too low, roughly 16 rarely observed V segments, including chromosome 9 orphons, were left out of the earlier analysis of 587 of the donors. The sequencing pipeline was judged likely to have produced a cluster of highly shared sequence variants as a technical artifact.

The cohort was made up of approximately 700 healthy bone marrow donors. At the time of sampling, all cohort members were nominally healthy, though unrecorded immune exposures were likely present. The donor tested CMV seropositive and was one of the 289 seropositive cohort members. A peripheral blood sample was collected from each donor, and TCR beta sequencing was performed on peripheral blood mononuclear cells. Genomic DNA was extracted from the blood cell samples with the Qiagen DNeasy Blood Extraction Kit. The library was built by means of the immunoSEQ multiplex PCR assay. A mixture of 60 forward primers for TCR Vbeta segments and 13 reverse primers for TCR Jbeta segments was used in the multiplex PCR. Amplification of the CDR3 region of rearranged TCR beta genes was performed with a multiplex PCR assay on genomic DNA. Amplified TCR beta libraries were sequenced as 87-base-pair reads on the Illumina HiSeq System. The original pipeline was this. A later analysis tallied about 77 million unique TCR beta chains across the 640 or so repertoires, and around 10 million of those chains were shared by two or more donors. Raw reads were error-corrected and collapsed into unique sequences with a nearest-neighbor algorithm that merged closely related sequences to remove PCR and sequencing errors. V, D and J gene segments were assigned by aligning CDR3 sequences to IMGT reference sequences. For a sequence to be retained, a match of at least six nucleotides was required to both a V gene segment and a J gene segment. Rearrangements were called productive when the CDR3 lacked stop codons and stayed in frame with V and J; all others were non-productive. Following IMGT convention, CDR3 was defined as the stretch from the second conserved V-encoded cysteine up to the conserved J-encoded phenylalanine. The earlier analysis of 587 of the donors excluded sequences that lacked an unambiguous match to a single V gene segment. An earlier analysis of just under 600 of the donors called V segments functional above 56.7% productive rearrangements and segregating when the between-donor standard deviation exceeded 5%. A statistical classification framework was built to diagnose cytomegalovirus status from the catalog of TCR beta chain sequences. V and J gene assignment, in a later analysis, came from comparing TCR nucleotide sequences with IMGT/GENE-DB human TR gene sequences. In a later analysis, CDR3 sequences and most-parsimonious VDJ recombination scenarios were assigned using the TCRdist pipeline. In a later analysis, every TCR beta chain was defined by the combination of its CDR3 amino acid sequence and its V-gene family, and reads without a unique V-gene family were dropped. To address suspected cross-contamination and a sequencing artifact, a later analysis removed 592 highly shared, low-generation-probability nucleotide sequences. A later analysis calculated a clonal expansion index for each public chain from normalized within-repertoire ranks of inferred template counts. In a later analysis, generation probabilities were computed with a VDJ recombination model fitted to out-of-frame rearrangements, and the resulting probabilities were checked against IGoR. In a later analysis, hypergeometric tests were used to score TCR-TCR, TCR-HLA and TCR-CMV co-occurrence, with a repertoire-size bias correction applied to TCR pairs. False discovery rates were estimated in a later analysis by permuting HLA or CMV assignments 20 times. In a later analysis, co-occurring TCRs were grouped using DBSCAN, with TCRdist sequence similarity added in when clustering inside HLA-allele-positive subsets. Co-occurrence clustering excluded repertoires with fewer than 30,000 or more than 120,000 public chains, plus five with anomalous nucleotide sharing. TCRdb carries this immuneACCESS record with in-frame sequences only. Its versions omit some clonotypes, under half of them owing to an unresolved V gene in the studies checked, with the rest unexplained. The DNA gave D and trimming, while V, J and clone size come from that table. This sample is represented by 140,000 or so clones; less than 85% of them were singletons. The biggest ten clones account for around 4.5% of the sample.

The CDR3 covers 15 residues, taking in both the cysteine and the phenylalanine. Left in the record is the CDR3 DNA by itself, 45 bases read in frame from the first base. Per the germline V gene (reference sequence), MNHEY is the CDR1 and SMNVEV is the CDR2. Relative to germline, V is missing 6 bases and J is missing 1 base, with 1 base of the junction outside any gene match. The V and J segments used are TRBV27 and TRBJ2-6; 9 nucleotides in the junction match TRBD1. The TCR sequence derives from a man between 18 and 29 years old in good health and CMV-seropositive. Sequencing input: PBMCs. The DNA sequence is TGTGCCAGCAGGACAGGGGGGTCTGGGGCCAACGTCCTGACTTTC. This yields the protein CASRTGGSGANVLTF.